Presented here are 17 T cell receptor beta chains from one specimen sequenced in a study of blood T cell repertoires in COVID-19. TCRdb keeps only in-frame clones here, not all; method: immunoSEQ multiplex PCR. The data hold hundreds of thousands of clones, with about 88% observed a single time. The sequencing input was PBMCs or T cells enriched from blood (not recorded which). The receptors come from a woman between 40 and 55 years old who had recovered from COVID-19.

The chain carries TRBV12-3 or TRBV12-4 and TRBJ2-7, with 9 bases aligning to TRBD2. V gave up 7 bases and J gave up 4 bases; unmatched junction bases: 5. The CDR3 spans 13 residues. CDR3: CASKLAGVYEQYF. DNA of the CDR3: TGTGCCAGCAAGTTAGCGGGAGTTTACGAGCAGTACTTC.

This clone was counted a single time. J is TRBJ2-7 and V is TRBV28; D might be TRBD1 (5 bases). Germline CDR1 MDHEN, CDR2 SYDVKM. CDR3 size: 15 residues. V lost 2 bases and J lost 4, with 15 bases in between. CDR3 in amino acids: CASSLGAKKGYEQYF. The CDR3 DNA reads TGTGCCAGCAGTTTAGGCGCGAAGAAGGGGTACGAGCAGTACTTC.

This chain joins TRBV4-3 and TRBJ2-7, with D perhaps matching TRBD1 (5 bases). From germline, CDR1 is LGHNA and CDR2 YSLEER. Between the trimmed V and J ends, which lost 0 bases and 0 bases, there was a span of 9 bases. The CDR3 covers 15 residues. This chain's CDR3 is CASSQEQVPSYEQYF. The CDR3 nucleotides read TGCGCCAGCAGCCAAGAACAGGTCCCCTCCTACGAGCAGTACTTC.

The chain has TRBV5-4 and TRBJ1-2; 11 bases match TRBD1. J lost 7 bases, V lost 4 bases, and 9 bases had no gene match. The CDR3 totals 15 residues. Germline V gene lookup returns CDR1 SGHNT and CDR2 YYREEE (reference sequence). CDR3 coding DNA: TGTGCCAGCAGCCTCGGGGACAGGGGGAGTCTTGGCTACACCTTC. It codes for CASSLGDRGSLGYTF.

V gene TRBV7-9 combines with J gene TRBJ1-2; 10 bases are a match to TRBD1. Unmatched junction bases numbered 10, after V lost 4 bases and J lost 5 bases. Germline V gives CDR1 SEHNR, CDR2 FQNEAQ (reference sequence). This CDR3 has 16 residues. The DNA of the CDR3 is TGTGCCAGCAGCTCCGACCTGACAGGGGGCAGTTATGGCTACACCTTC. Amino acids: CASSSDLTGGSYGYTF.

V gene TRBV11-1 combines with J gene TRBJ2-3; 7 nucleotides line up with TRBD2. V trimming: 4 bases; J trimming: 3 bases; junction bases outside the gene matches: 10. The CDR3 loop spans 16 amino acids. Germline V CDR1 and CDR2: SGHAT, FQDESV (reference sequence). In DNA form, the CDR3 reads TGTGCCAGCAGCTCCGAGGGTCGGGGGGATACAGATACGCAGTATTTT. It encodes CASSSEGRGDTDTQYF.

The chain links TRBV5-6 to TRBJ2-7; 8 positions match TRBD1. CDR1 is SGHDT and CDR2 is YYEEEE in the germline V gene. Trimming cost V 4 bases and J 3 bases; bases outside gene matches: 12. The CDR3 loop spans 16 amino acids. The CDR3 DNA reads TGTGCCAGCAGCGTATATTCACAGGGGGGTGGCTACGAGCAGTACTTC. As protein: CASSVYSQGGGYEQYF.

J is TRBJ2-1 and V is TRBV4-1, with 8 bases lining up with TRBD2. The germline gives CDR1 MGHRA, CDR2 YSYEKL. The CDR3 consists of 18 residues. V shed 0 bases and J 4 bases; nucleotides not matched to a gene: 11. This CDR3 is CASSQDLSSGSQYNEQFF. Written as DNA, the CDR3 is TGCGCCAGCAGCCAAGATTTGTCTAGCGGGTCCCAATACAATGAGCAGTTCTTC.

The CDR3: CASSQEDWGGLEDTQYF. Written as DNA, the CDR3 is TGTGCCAGCAGCCAAGAAGATTGGGGGGGGCTAGAAGATACGCAGTATTTT. V and J are TRBV3-1 (or the pseudogene TRBV3-2) and TRBJ2-3; possibly TRBD2 for D (7 bases). This CDR3 has 17 residues. Trimming shortened V by 0 bases and J by 5 bases, and 18 bases separated the two germline ends. Germline V gene data show CDR1 as LGHDT and CDR2 as YNNKEL (reference sequence).

The genes are TRBV7-3 and TRBJ2-1, with a weak D call TRBD1 (6 bases). With 2 bases removed from V and 0 bases from J, the gap between germline ends came to 17 bases. Germline loops: CDR1 SGHTA, CDR2 FQGTGA. This CDR3 is built from 18 residues. The CDR3 bases are TGTGCCAGCAGCTTATATGGGGGCGGACCGAGCTCCTACAATGAGCAGTTCTTC. It codes for CASSLYGGGPSSYNEQFF. Full variable domain (outside the CDR3, taken from reference TRBV7-3 and TRBJ2-1): GAGVSQTPSNKVTEKGKYVELRCDPISGHTALYWYRQSLGQGPEFLIYFQGTGAADDSGLPNDRFFAVRPEGSVSTLKIQRTERGDSAVYLCASSLYGGGPSSYNEQFFGPGTRLTVL.

The rearrangement joins TRBV28 to TRBJ2-1; 7 nucleotides agree with TRBD1. The CDR3 consists of 11 residues. Losses at the gene ends were 6 bases for V and 13 bases for J; bases not matched to a gene: 6. In germline, CDR1 is MDHEN, CDR2 SYDVKM. The CDR3: CASSPGTAQFF. The CDR3 nucleotides read TGTGCCAGCAGCCCCGGGACAGCCCAGTTCTTC.

V gene TRBV7-9 combines with J gene TRBJ1-5; D may be TRBD1 (6 bases). The CDR3 length is 15 residues. V gave up 5 bases and J gave up 0 bases, with 11 bases separating them. Looked up from germline, CDR1 is SEHNR and CDR2 is FQNEAQ (reference sequence). The CDR3: CASSPRTDSNQPQHF. The CDR3, as DNA: TGTGCCAGCAGCCCCCGGACAGATAGCAATCAGCCCCAGCATTTT. The complete variable domain, with remaining parts taken from reference TRBV7-9 and TRBJ1-5, reads DTGVSQNPRHKITKRGQNVTFRCDPISEHNRLYWYRQTLGQGPEFLTYFQNEAQLEKSRLLSDRFSAERPKGSFSTLEIQRTEQGDSAMYLCASSPRTDSNQPQHFGDGTRLSIL.

The rearrangement uses TRBV6-1 and TRBJ2-5, with D possibly being TRBD1 (5 bases). The ends were cut back, 5 bases at V and 3 bases at J, with 16 bases in the middle. The CDR3 loop spans 15 amino acids. In germline, CDR1 is MNHNS, CDR2 SASEGT. The CDR3 coding sequence is TGTGCCAGCAGTTGGAGTTCGCCAGGGAAAGAGACCCAGTACTTC. Amino acids: CASSWSSPGKETQYF.

The gene calls are TRBV6-2 or TRBV6-3 and TRBJ1-3, with D unclear. The V end was cut by 4 bases, the J end by 1 base, with 11 bases between. The CDR3 sequence is 15 residues long. Germline V gives CDR1 MNHEY, CDR2 SVGEGT. The CDR3 loop is CASSLLSHSGNTIYF. The CDR3 DNA is TGTGCCAGCAGTTTACTGTCTCATTCTGGAAACACCATATATTTT.

V gene TRBV10-1 combines with J gene TRBJ1-2; perhaps TRBD1 as D (5 bases). The CDR3 is 16 amino acids. Germline values: CDR1 WNHNN, CDR2 SYGVQD (reference sequence). Between the trimmed V and J ends, which lost 0 bases and 4 bases, there was a span of 15 bases. The CDR3 DNA follows: TGCGCCAGCAGTGAGTCGGGGCAGGGTGGGGTCTATGGCTACACCTTC. This codes for CASSESGQGGVYGYTF.

V usage is TRBV6-5 and J usage is TRBJ1-1; 9 bases map to TRBD1. The J segment lost 5 bases and the V segment lost 5 bases, leaving 3 bases of the junction unmatched. This CDR3 comprises 13 residues. Germline-derived CDR1 and CDR2 are MNHEY and SVGAGI. CDR3 coding DNA: TGTGCCAGCAGTAGGGACAGGGAGACTGAAGCTTTCTTT. Amino acids: CASSRDRETEAFF.

The chain has TRBV7-2 and TRBJ1-1, with 9 bases fitting TRBD1. Trimming at V came to 0 bases and at J to 4 bases, leaving 9 bases not matched to a gene. CDR1 and CDR2 (germline): SGHTA, FQGNSA. The CDR3 loop spans 17 amino acids. CDR3 coding DNA: TGTGCCAGCAGCTTAGCGTCTACGGACAGGGGTGGCACTGAAGCTTTCTTT. Amino acids: CASSLASTDRGGTEAFF.